In this sample, the clone carrying this TCR beta chain turned up a few times. No antigen is known for it. Germline CDR1 and CDR2: SEHNR and FQNEAQ (reference sequence). V lost 8 bases, J lost 6 bases, and 11 bases stayed unmatched. This CDR3 spans 15 amino acids. This sample stems from a study of T cell responses to AZD1222 COVID-19 vaccine. Findings and caveats of the study: Mapped onto spike, vaccine-associated CD4 TCRs spanned it and were dominant at 160-218 and 743-854.

TCRdb's table, derived via immunoSEQ multiplex PCR, lists solely in-frame clones and lacks some. The sample yields 150,000 or so clones, 89% seen once. The input for sequencing was peripheral blood, taken on day 0 of AZD1222 vaccination. The sequence was obtained from an adult in good health. This chain joins TRBV7-9 and TRBJ2-1; 9 bases map to TRBD1. CDR3 nucleotide sequence: TGTGCCAGCGGGGGACAGGGCTGGGTGTTCAATGAGCAGTTCTTC. This sequence encodes CASGGQGWVFNEQFF.